The present entry profiles one TCR beta chain with its context. This specimen belongs to a study of OX40 agonist ivuxolimab in advanced cancers. Background on the study: Cohort: approximately 83% men, mean age about 60, aged about 20 to 90. Three dose-escalation patients had partial responses: one with hepatocellular carcinoma and two with cutaneous melanoma.

Some clones are missing from TCRdb's copy, which holds only in-frame ones; the method was immunoSEQ multiplex PCR. The sample has some 23,000 clones, around four fifths seen once. The CDR3 has 15 residues. Trimming cost V 1 base and J 2 bases, with 11 bases left between them. Germline CDR1 and CDR2: LGHNA and YSLEER. The chain is built from TRBV4-3 and TRBJ2-5; tentative D call: TRBD2 (6 bases). The sequencing used CD4+ or CD8+ T cells sorted from blood, collected in a trial of the OX40 agonist ivuxolimab. The TCR sequence derives from an adult with an advanced solid tumor such as melanoma, head and neck, liver or kidney cancer. In nucleotides, the CDR3 is TGCGCCAGCAGCCAAGCACTAGGAGGGCAAGAGACCCAGTACTTC. It codes for CASSQALGGQETQYF.